One and the same sample provided the 2 T cell receptor beta chains below, sequenced in a study of siplizumab effects on memory and regulatory T cells. TCRdb keeps only in-frame clones here, not all; method: immunoSEQ multiplex PCR. The sample holds 100,000 to 110,000 clones, roughly 93% seen once. Sequenced material: non-Treg CD4+ T cells sorted from blood. The receptors shown here come from a human donor in good health.

The CDR3 DNA is TGTGCCAGCACCTTGCCAGGGGGGATAGAGACCCAGTACTTC. Its translation: CASTLPGGIETQYF. This chain joins TRBV28 and TRBJ2-5; D might be TRBD1 (7 bases). The CDR3 runs 14 residues. The germline gives CDR1 MDHEN, CDR2 SYDVKM. Trimming cost V 7 bases and J 4 bases, with 16 bases left between them.

The CDR3 region has the DNA TGTGCCAGCAGTGGAACCGGGACAGCCATTTCACCCCTCCACTTT. Protein sequence: CASSGTGTAISPLHF. J is TRBJ1-6 and V is TRBV6-1, with 7 bases aligning to TRBD1. Germline CDR1 MNHNS, CDR2 SASEGT. The V segment lost 4 bases and the J segment 9 bases; nucleotides outside the gene matches: 9. The CDR3 has 15 amino acids.